The 17 T cell receptor beta chains reported below all come from one sample, sequenced in a study of breast tumors, draining lymph nodes, adjacent tissues (dated by TCRdb to the mid-2010s). The method was multiplex PCR. Sequenced using an Illumina HiSeq 2000. TCRdb passed the public sequencing reads through fastp at Q25 and MiXCR, retaining productive beta sequences. Entries that share a CDR3 protein sequence are merged under the most common genes and DNA. This sample is represented by under 300,000 distinct CDR3 sequences; under 40% of them were singletons. The top ten clones comprise approximately 3.5% of the sample. The lymph node samples were taken from the axillary draining lymph nodes of breast cancer patients. The sequencing input was axillary lymph node tissue. The receptors come from a female donor with breast cancer. Some clones in this sample may be carry-over from other donors' samples.

Remarks on this clonotype: One junction end disagrees with the germline gene, perhaps due to a read error. V and J are TRBV7-6 and TRBJ2-7, with D tentatively TRBD2 (6 bases). Germline V lookup: CDR1 SGHVS, CDR2 FNYEAQ. The CDR3 loop spans 13 amino acids. CDR3 in amino acids: CVSSLVGRDGQYF. CDR3 in DNA: TGTGTCAGCAGCTTAGTGGGGCGGGATGGGCAATACTTC.

Of note for this clonotype: A clone one base away is much larger, so this may be a read error. This rearrangement joins TRBV29-1 to TRBJ1-2; 7 bases align to TRBD1. J was trimmed by 6 bases and V by 6 bases; bases with no gene match: 10. The CDR3 has 13 amino acids. CDR1 is SQVTM and CDR2 is ANQGSEA in the germline V gene. CDR3 nucleotide sequence: TGCAGCGTAAGACAGGGAAGGAGCCATGGCTACACCTTC. Protein: CSVRQGRSHGYTF.

This clonotype was observed at least ten times. The rearrangement links TRBV11-2 to TRBJ2-7; D assignment may be TRBD1 or TRBD2 (5 bases each). The germline gives CDR1 SGHAT, CDR2 FQNNGV. Trimming pared 2 bases from V and 4 bases from J, leaving 21 bases between. This CDR3 has 17 amino acids. The CDR3 DNA reads as TGTGCCAGCAGCTTATTTCTTTCAGGGACCGTCGGGTACGAGCAGTACTTC. Translated, it gives CASSLFLSGTVGYEQYF.

The rearrangement joins TRBV7-9 to TRBJ1-2, with D maybe TRBD1 (6 bases). This CDR3 is 17 amino acids long. Germline V lookup: CDR1 SEHNR, CDR2 FQNEAQ (reference sequence). With 0 bases removed from V and 5 bases from J, the gap between germline ends came to 19 bases. The DNA of the CDR3 is TGTGCCAGCAGCTTAGCGGTGGTTTGGACAGAAGAATATGGCTACACCTTC. This codes for CASSLAVVWTEEYGYTF.

This clonotype was detected only once. The chain links TRBV7-8 to TRBJ2-5; TRBD1 agrees at 7 bases. The CDR3 extends over 14 amino acids. With 5 bases clipped from V and 4 bases from J, the junction kept 7 bases outside the gene matches. CDR1 SGHVS and CDR2 FQNEAQ come from the germline V gene. The CDR3 region is CASSADAGGETQYF. In DNA form, the CDR3 reads TGTGCCAGCAGCGCCGATGCAGGGGGAGAGACCCAGTACTTC.

This clonotype was recorded at least ten times. The V gene is TRBV9, the J gene TRBJ2-3; 7 nucleotides agree with TRBD2. The ends lost 1 base at V and 0 bases at J; junction bases unmatched: 8. The CDR3 has 17 amino acids. From germline, CDR1 is SGDLS and CDR2 YYNGEE. The CDR3 loop reads CASSVMVAGSSTDTQYF. The CDR3 region has the DNA TGTGCCAGCAGCGTAATGGTAGCGGGCTCAAGCACAGATACGCAGTATTTT. The variable domain in full, completed from reference TRBV9 and TRBJ2-3, reads DSGVTQTPKHLITATGQRVTLRCSPRSGDLSVYWYQQSLDQGLQFLIQYYNGEERAKGNILERFSAQQFPDLHSELNLSSLELGDSALYFCASSVMVAGSSTDTQYFGPGTRLTVL.

V usage is TRBV27 and J usage is TRBJ1-6, with D unresolved. This CDR3 contains 15 residues. Trimming took 3 bases from V and 7 from J, leaving 13 bases between them. Germline V gives CDR1 MNHEY, CDR2 SMNVEV (reference sequence). The CDR3 region has the DNA TGTGCCAGCAGTTTGAGCATGTTGGGAAATTCACCCCTCCACTTT. Translated, it gives CASSLSMLGNSPLHF.

Ten or more counts support this clonotype. The chain links TRBV7-2 to TRBJ2-7; the D is unclear. Trimming removed 0 bases from V and 5 bases from J, with 8 bases in between. The CDR3 is made up of 13 amino acids. Germline CDR1 reads SGHTA; CDR2 reads FQGNSA. The CDR3, as DNA: TGTGCCAGCAGCTTAGCGGGGATCCACGAGCAGTACTTC. Its protein is CASSLAGIHEQYF. Full variable domain (rest looked up from reference TRBV7-2 and TRBJ2-7): GAGVSQSPSNKVTEKGKDVELRCDPISGHTALYWYRQSLGQGLEFLIYFQGNSAPDKSGLPSDRFSAERTGGSVSTLTIQRTQQEDSAVYLCASSLAGIHEQYFGPGTRLTVT.

This clonotype was detected many times. The chain links TRBV24-1 to TRBJ2-2; D not resolved. Germline assignment: CDR1 KGHDR and CDR2 SFDVKD. V was shortened by 5 bases and J by 7 bases, with 4 bases between the two germline ends. The CDR3 is 11 residues long. DNA for the CDR3: TGTGCCACCAGTGGTGGCGGGGAGCTGTTTTTT. Amino acid sequence: CATSGGGELFF.

This clonotype was seen only a few times. The genes are TRBV10-3 and TRBJ2-3; TRBD2 matches at 12 bases. The V segment lost 8 bases and the J segment 1 base; nucleotides outside the gene matches: 13. The germline gives CDR1 ENHRY, CDR2 SYGVKD. CDR3 length: 18 residues. CDR3 in amino acids: CAIAFRLAGGPGTDTQYF. CDR3 bases: TGTGCCATCGCGTTTCGGCTAGCGGGGGGGCCTGGCACAGATACGCAGTATTTT.

This rearrangement joins TRBV20-1 to TRBJ1-1; D is undetermined. The CDR3 spans 14 residues. Germline CDR1 is DFQATT and CDR2 is SNEGSKA (reference sequence). The V and J ends lost 3 bases and 3 bases respectively, with 14 bases between them. The CDR3: CSARKREFYTEAFF. In DNA, the CDR3 is TGCAGTGCTAGGAAAAGAGAGTTTTACACTGAAGCTTTCTTT.

Ten or more counts support this clonotype. The chain recombines TRBV12-3 or TRBV12-4 with TRBJ2-6; tentatively, D is TRBD2 (5 bases). The CDR3 loop spans 15 amino acids. The ends were cut back, 2 bases at V and 4 bases at J, with 9 bases in the middle. Here the CDR3 reads CASSLRRAGANVLTF. CDR3 coding DNA: TGTGCCAGCAGTTTAAGGCGGGCGGGGGCCAACGTCCTGACTTTC.

Many counts were recorded for this clonotype. The chain uses TRBV6-5 and TRBJ1-2; no firm D call. CDR1 is MNHEY, CDR2 SVGAGI, per germline. V lost 6 bases and J 4 bases, leaving 15 bases between the germline ends. The CDR3 is 14 residues long. DNA for the CDR3: TGTGCCAGCAGCCGGCCAGAGGAGGGCTATGGCTACACCTTC. It encodes CASSRPEEGYGYTF.

This clonotype was counted ten times or more. The J gene is TRBJ2-1, the V gene TRBV6-5; 9 bases line up with TRBD1. CDR3 length: 17 residues. The V gene end was trimmed by 6 bases and the J gene end by 4 bases; junction bases not matched to a gene: 13. Germline-derived CDR1 and CDR2 are MNHEY and SVGAGI. In DNA, the CDR3 is TGTGCCAGCAGACGCCTCGGGACAGGGAACCTTTACAATGAGCAGTTCTTC. This sequence encodes CASRRLGTGNLYNEQFF.

This clonotype was found a few times. A much bigger clone sits one base away, suggesting this may be a read error. The J gene is TRBJ1-2, the V gene TRBV7-8; D unclear. The CDR3 totals 17 residues. Germline-derived CDR1 and CDR2 are SGHVS and FQNEAQ. CDR3 nucleotide sequence: TGTGCCAGCAGCTTAGAGCCCGCCCCGGGAAGCCACTATCGCTACACCTTC. Its translation: CASSLEPAPGSHYRYTF.

This clonotype has at least ten counts. V usage is TRBV2 and J usage is TRBJ1-2; possibly TRBD1 for D (6 bases). Germline V gene sequence: CDR1 SNHLY, CDR2 FYNNEI. This CDR3 contains 12 residues. Between the trimmed V and J ends, which lost 6 bases and 8 bases, there was a span of 13 bases. The CDR3 sequence: CASSLGAYGYTF. DNA for the CDR3: TGTGCCAGCAGCTTGGGGGCCTACGGCTACACCTTC.

At least ten counts were recorded for this clonotype. The chain recombines TRBV12-5 with TRBJ2-7, with TRBD2 matching 8 bases. V trimming: 4 bases; J trimming: 0 bases; junction bases outside the gene matches: 2. From germline, CDR1 is LGHNT and CDR2 FRNRAP. The CDR3 sequence is 14 residues long. The CDR3 coding sequence is TGTGCTAGTGGTTCCACTAGCGGCTCCTACGAGCAGTACTTC. Encoded protein: CASGSTSGSYEQYF.